The 28 T cell receptor beta chains given below trace back to one sample, sequenced in a study of blood T cells in healthy people across ages. Combining a sample-barcoded 5' primer with a J-beta primer mix, a second PCR ran for about 7 to 12 cycles. TCRdb re-called the 5' RACE reads through MiXCR, storing one row per CDR3 protein. Altogether about 620,000 distinct CDR3 sequences are present, 20% to 25% being singletons, with the ten largest covering 3% to 4%. Sequenced sample: blood. These receptor sequences come from a man between 65 and 85 years old in good health.

This rearrangement joins TRBV28 to TRBJ1-3, with TRBD1 matching 7 bases. V shed 2 bases and J 0 bases; nucleotides not matched to a gene: 4. The CDR3 totals 16 residues. From germline, CDR1 is MDHEN and CDR2 SYDVKM. The CDR3 protein is CASSLGTEPSGNTIYF. In DNA form, the CDR3 reads TGTGCCAGCAGTTTAGGGACAGAGCCCTCTGGAAACACCATATATTTT.

A note on this clonotype: The germline gene is not matched at one end of the junction; a read error may be the cause. The V gene is TRBV3-1, the J gene TRBJ2-5; 9 nucleotides line up with TRBD2. The CDR3 has 16 amino acids. Germline lookup yields CDR1 LGHDT and CDR2 YNNKEL (reference sequence). The DNA for the CDR3 is TGTGCCAGCAGCCAAGAGTTTAGACTAGCGGATGAGAGCCAGTACTTC. Its translation: CASSQEFRLADESQYF.

This clonotype appeared many times. V and J are TRBV11-2 and TRBJ2-7; D tentatively reads TRBD1 or TRBD2 (5 bases each). The germline gives CDR1 SGHAT, CDR2 FQNNGV. Trimming left V 1 base short and J 3 bases short, with 10 bases between. This CDR3 contains 14 residues. CDR3 residues: CASSLVGTDYEQYF. The CDR3 DNA is TGTGCCAGCAGCTTAGTAGGGACCGACTACGAGCAGTACTTC. Looking up the rest from reference TRBV11-2 and TRBJ2-7 gives the full variable domain: EAGVAQSPRYKIIEKRQSVAFWCNPISGHATLYWYQQILGQGPKLLIQFQNNGVVDDSQLPKDRFSAERLKGVDSTLKIQPAKLEDSAVYLCASSLVGTDYEQYFGPGTRLTVT.

This clonotype came up a few times. The gene calls are TRBV28 and TRBJ1-3, with 12 nucleotides matching TRBD1. Germline V gene data show CDR1 as MDHEN and CDR2 as SYDVKM. CDR3 length: 16 residues. The V gene end was trimmed by 6 bases and the J gene end by 4 bases; junction bases not matched to a gene: 7. CDR3 coding DNA: TGTGCCAGCAGGATGACCGGGACAGGGGGCGGAAACACCATATATTTT. This gives the protein CASRMTGTGGGNTIYF.

This clonotype was observed a few times. The rearrangement uses TRBV5-1 and TRBJ1-4; 8 nucleotides line up with TRBD1. V was pared by 0 bases and J by 4 bases, with 2 bases of the junction left unmatched. The germline CDR1 and CDR2 sequences are SGHRS and YFSETQ. The CDR3 consists of 15 residues. CDR3 sequence (DNA): TGCGCCAGCAGCTTGGGGACAGGGTTTAATGAAAAACTGTTTTTT. Protein: CASSLGTGFNEKLFF.

V usage is TRBV25-1 and J usage is TRBJ2-3; D remains ambiguous. Trimming cost V 8 bases and J 0 bases, with 9 bases left between them. The CDR3 contains 13 residues. Germline CDR1 MGHDK, CDR2 SYGVNS. CDR3 bases: TGTGCCAGCCGAAAGACTAGCACAGATACGCAGTATTTT. Protein: CASRKTSTDTQYF.

This clonotype has a count of ten or more. The CDR3 DNA reads TGTGCCAGCAACGTAAACGTCAAAAACATTCAGTACTTC. Translation: CASNVNVKNIQYF. The V gene is TRBV2, the J gene TRBJ2-4; D ambiguous. The CDR3 is 13 amino acids. V dropped 7 bases and J dropped 3 bases, with 10 bases sitting between them. Per germline, CDR1 SNHLY and CDR2 FYNNEI.

The chain joins TRBV15 to TRBJ1-3; a weak D match, TRBD1 (5 bases). The germline V and J ends were trimmed by 0 bases and 7 bases, with 10 bases remaining between them. The V gene's germline CDR1 is LNHNV and CDR2 YYDKDF (reference sequence). The CDR3 is 14 residues long. CDR3 bases: TGTGCCACCAGCAGAGATGACGGGGCCAACACCATATATTTT. Translated, it gives CATSRDDGANTIYF.

This clonotype was seen many times. V gene TRBV5-1 combines with J gene TRBJ2-7; 10 nucleotides match TRBD2. The ends lost 1 base at V and 2 bases at J; junction bases unmatched: 0. The length of the CDR3 is 14 residues. Per the germline V gene, CDR1 is SGHRS and CDR2 is YFSETQ. CDR3 amino acids: CASSLTSGTYEQYF. CDR3 in DNA: TGCGCCAGCAGCTTGACTAGCGGGACCTACGAGCAGTACTTC. Full variable domain (outside the CDR3, taken from reference TRBV5-1 and TRBJ2-7): KAGVTQTPRYLIKTRGQQVTLSCSPISGHRSVSWYQQTPGQGLQFLFEYFSETQRNKGNFPGRFSGRQFSNSRSEMNVSTLELGDSALYLCASSLTSGTYEQYFGPGTRLTVT.

The chain employs TRBV5-1 and TRBJ2-5, with TRBD2 matching over 7 bases. The tail of the sequence fits TRBJ2-7 better, so the J call may be wrong. The CDR3 is 15 residues long. Germline V gene data show CDR1 as SGHRS and CDR2 as YFSETQ. The CDR3 nucleotides are TGCGCCAGCAGCTTGAGAGGGACTACCTCCTACGAGCAGTACTTC. Translation gives CASSLRGTTSYEQYF.

This clonotype was counted a few times. This chain uses TRBV5-1 with TRBJ2-1; 10 positions agree with TRBD2. CDR1 is SGHRS and CDR2 is YFSETQ in the germline V gene. J lost 3 bases, V lost 0 bases, and 3 bases had no gene match. The CDR3 covers 16 residues. CDR3 amino acids: CASSLAASGGYNEQFF. The CDR3 nucleotides are TGCGCCAGCAGCTTGGCGGCTAGCGGGGGCTACAATGAGCAGTTCTTC.

V is TRBV13 and J is TRBJ2-5; D possibly corresponds to TRBD1 (5 bases). The last part of the DNA fits TRBJ2-1 better; the J call may be wrong. CDR3 length: 16 amino acids. CDR1 and CDR2 from the germline V gene are PRHDT and FYEKMQ (reference sequence). CDR3 in amino acids: CASSLRVQGSWNEQFF. The CDR3 DNA reads TGTGCCAGCAGCTTAAGGGTTCAGGGAAGTTGGAATGAGCAGTTCTTC.

This clonotype has ten or more counts. The chain joins TRBV6-1 to TRBJ2-7; tentatively, D is TRBD1 or TRBD2 (5 bases each). Germline V gene data show CDR1 as MNHNS and CDR2 as SASEGT. The CDR3 contains 12 residues. V lost 3 bases and J lost 2, with 5 bases in between. As DNA, the CDR3 is TGTGCCAGCAGTGAGGGACCCTACGAGCAGTACTTC. It codes for CASSEGPYEQYF.

This clonotype was observed a handful of times. The V gene is TRBV5-1, the J gene TRBJ2-2, with D perhaps matching TRBD2 (6 bases). Trimming cost V 0 bases and J 6 bases, with 15 bases left between them. Germline CDR1 reads SGHRS; CDR2 reads YFSETQ. The CDR3 totals 16 residues. CDR3 sequence: CASSLAGGRRSGELFF. The CDR3 nucleotides read TGCGCCAGCAGCTTGGCCGGGGGACGGCGGTCCGGGGAGCTGTTTTTT. Based on the CDR3 plus reference TRBV5-1 and TRBJ2-2, the full variable domain is KAGVTQTPRYLIKTRGQQVTLSCSPISGHRSVSWYQQTPGQGLQFLFEYFSETQRNKGNFPGRFSGRQFSNSRSEMNVSTLELGDSALYLCASSLAGGRRSGELFFGEGSRLTVL.

This clonotype was detected only a few times. The rearrangement uses TRBV12-3 or TRBV12-4 and TRBJ2-1; 7 nucleotides align to TRBD2. The V and J ends lost 7 bases and 5 bases, in that order; junction bases with no gene match: 11. The length of the CDR3 is 15 residues. CDR3 nucleotides: TGTGCCAGCACCCAAGGCGGGAGTATTAACAATGAGCAGTTCTTC. Residues: CASTQGGSINNEQFF.

This clonotype was seen more than once but under ten times. V is TRBV5-6 and J is TRBJ2-7; tentative D call: TRBD1 (6 bases). Germline V gives CDR1 SGHDT, CDR2 YYEEEE. CDR3 length: 12 amino acids. Trimming removed 1 base at V and 7 bases at J, with 9 bases between. The CDR3, as DNA: TGTGCCAGCAGCTTGTGGGGGCGGGAGCAGTACTTC. It translates to CASSLWGREQYF.

A few counts support this clonotype. This chain connects TRBV27 to TRBJ2-1; no reliable D call. The CDR3 runs 14 residues. Per the germline V gene, CDR1 is MNHEY and CDR2 is SMNVEV (reference sequence). Deletions cut 3 bases from V and 5 bases from J, with 11 bases between. The CDR3: CASSFDSFHNEQFF. The CDR3 coding sequence is TGTGCCAGCAGTTTTGATAGCTTCCACAATGAGCAGTTCTTC.

This clonotype has a count of ten or more. The gene calls are TRBV7-9 and TRBJ2-7; possible D gene TRBD2, 6 bases. Trimming removed 0 bases from V and 2 bases from J, with 11 bases in between. The CDR3 has 15 amino acids. From germline, CDR1 is SEHNR and CDR2 FQNEAQ (reference sequence). CDR3 bases: TGTGCCAGCAGCTTAGCGGGGACTTTGCCCTACGAGCAGTACTTC. Translated, it gives CASSLAGTLPYEQYF.

This clonotype was detected many times. The rearrangement joins TRBV21-1 to TRBJ2-5; the D call in the table, TRBD2, was not verified against the DNA. Matching the DNA end better, TRBJ2-1 makes the J call doubtful. TRBV21-1 counts as a pseudogene. The CDR3 covers 17 residues. The CDR3: CASSKGGLAGGPNEQFF. CDR3 DNA: TGTGCCAGCAGCAAGGGGGGACTAGCGGGAGGGCCGAATGAGCAGTTCTTC.

This clonotype was seen repeatedly, ten times or more. The chain has TRBV29-1 and TRBJ1-1; 7 bases agree with TRBD1. This CDR3 has 17 amino acids. Looked up from germline, CDR1 is SQVTM and CDR2 is ANQGSEA. V was clipped by 3 bases and J by 0 bases; unmatched bases: 13. This CDR3 reads CSVEGEVQGHMNTEAFF. In nucleotides, the CDR3 is TGCAGCGTTGAGGGCGAAGTACAGGGGCATATGAACACTGAAGCTTTCTTT. Variable domain in full (rest from reference TRBV29-1 and TRBJ1-1): SAVISQKPSRDICQRGTSLTIQCQVDSQVTMMFWYRQQPGQSLTLIATANQGSEATYESGFVIDKFPISRPNLTFSTLTVSNMSPEDSSIYLCSVEGEVQGHMNTEAFFGQGTRLTVV.

CDR3 bases: TGCAGCGTTGTTCCCAGGGGGCCCGGTGAGCAGTTCTTC. It yields the protein CSVVPRGPGEQFF. The rearrangement uses TRBV29-1 and TRBJ2-1, with 8 bases lining up with TRBD1. Unmatched junction bases numbered 8, after V lost 4 bases and J lost 9 bases. This CDR3 contains 13 residues. The germline V gene has CDR1 SQVTM and CDR2 ANQGSEA.

This clonotype was detected a few times. The chain links TRBV27 to TRBJ2-1; D might be TRBD2 (5 bases). V lost 3 bases, J lost 5 bases, and 14 bases lay in between. This CDR3 is 15 amino acids long. Looked up from germline, CDR1 is MNHEY and CDR2 is SMNVEV (reference sequence). The CDR3 bases are TGTGCCAGCAGTTTTCTTGCCGGGGTTCACAATGAGCAGTTCTTC. As protein: CASSFLAGVHNEQFF.

The chain joins TRBV10-3 to TRBJ2-5; D is unclear. Germline loops: CDR1 ENHRY, CDR2 SYGVKD. V was pared by 0 bases and J by 0 bases, with 14 bases between. The CDR3 length is 17 residues. CDR3 sequence: CAISESGILQDQETQYF. As DNA, the CDR3 is TGTGCCATCAGTGAGTCGGGAATATTGCAAGACCAAGAGACCCAGTACTTC.

The J gene is TRBJ2-7, the V gene TRBV28; 7 bases agree with TRBD2. Germline V gives CDR1 MDHEN, CDR2 SYDVKM. This CDR3 has 14 residues. Unmatched junction bases numbered 11, after V lost 8 bases and J lost 4 bases. The CDR3 bases are TGTGCCAGCGGAAAACACGGACTAGTGTACGAGCAGTACTTC. Its protein is CASGKHGLVYEQYF.

This clonotype was counted ten times or more. V usage is TRBV29-1 and J usage is TRBJ2-4; tentatively, D is TRBD1 (5 bases). V was cut by 1 base and J by 6 bases, with 10 bases left in between. Looked up from germline, CDR1 is SQVTM and CDR2 is ANQGSEA. CDR3 length: 13 residues. Here the CDR3 DNA reads TGCAGCGTTGAAGGTCCAGGGCCAAACATTCAGTACTTC. Encoded protein: CSVEGPGPNIQYF.

J is TRBJ2-7 and V is TRBV21-1; the table calls TRBD2, which could not be checked here. TRBV21-1 is flagged as a pseudogene. The CDR3 spans 17 residues. This CDR3 reads CASSKGGGLAGAYEQYF. CDR3 bases: TGTGCCAGCAGCAAAGGGGGTGGGCTAGCGGGAGCCTACGAGCAGTACTTC.

This chain links TRBV5-1 with TRBJ2-2; TRBD1 agrees at 8 bases. CDR1 is SGHRS and CDR2 is YFSETQ in the germline V gene. The CDR3 extends over 16 amino acids. J lost 4 bases, V lost 0 bases, and 5 bases had no gene match. The CDR3 DNA sequence: TGCGCCAGCAGCTTGGGCTGGACAGGGATCACCGGGGAGCTGTTTTTT. This sequence encodes CASSLGWTGITGELFF.

The chain carries TRBV7-3 and TRBJ2-2; no definite D call. The CDR3 length is 14 residues. Germline V gene lookup returns CDR1 SGHTA and CDR2 FQGTGA. Between the trimmed V and J ends, which lost 6 bases and 1 base, there was a span of 9 bases. In nucleotides, the CDR3 is TGTGCCAGCAGTCGGGCCCAGAACACCGGGGAGCTGTTTTTT. Amino acid sequence: CASSRAQNTGELFF.